This T cell receptor (beta chain) was documented in a study of T cells in Graves' hyperthyroidism and ophthalmopathy. RNA transcripts gave rise to amplified TCR beta CDR3 regions. The HTBI primer set was used in a first-round RT-PCR of the TCR CDR3. TCRdb independently ran MiXCR on the multiplex PCR reads; one entry per CDR3 protein. In the table there are 650,000 to 700,000 distinct CDR3 sequences, 17% of which are singletons. CDR1 and CDR2 from the germline V gene are DFQATT and SNEGSKA (reference sequence). V dropped 6 bases and J dropped 0 bases, with 17 bases sitting between them. The CDR3 spans 16 residues. General study points: Peripheral blood also featured most of the thyroid clonotypes expanded above 0.001.

Graves' hyperthyroidism showing no ophthalmopathy progression within 18 months was considered stable. Patients aged 18 to 65 with hyperthyroidism were newly diagnosed, with duration under 2 months. Notes on this clonotype: The antigen remains undetermined.

The specimen sequenced was blood. The chain links TRBV20-1 to TRBJ1-4; D call uncertain. This sequence originates from a man in his forties or fifties with Graves' hyperthyroidism. The CDR3 loop is CSATGSLEATNEKLFF. The CDR3 DNA reads TGCAGTGCAACGGGATCTCTCGAGGCAACTAATGAAAAACTGTTTTTT.